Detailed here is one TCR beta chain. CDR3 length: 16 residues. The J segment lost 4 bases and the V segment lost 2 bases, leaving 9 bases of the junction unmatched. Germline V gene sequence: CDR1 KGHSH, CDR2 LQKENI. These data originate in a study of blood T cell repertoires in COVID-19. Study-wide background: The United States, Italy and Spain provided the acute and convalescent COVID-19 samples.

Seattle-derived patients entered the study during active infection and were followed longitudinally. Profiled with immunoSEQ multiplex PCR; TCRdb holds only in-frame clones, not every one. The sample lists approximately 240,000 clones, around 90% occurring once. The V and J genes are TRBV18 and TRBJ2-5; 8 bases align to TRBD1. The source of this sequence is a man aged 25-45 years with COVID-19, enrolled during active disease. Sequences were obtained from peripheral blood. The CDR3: CASSPTRQGYAETQYF. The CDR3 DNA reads TGTGCCAGCTCACCAACTAGACAGGGGTACGCAGAGACCCAGTACTTC.